This T cell receptor beta chain was recorded in a study of cytomegalovirus exposure and HLA in healthy donors. Study observations and caveats: The authors confirmed in vitro that a few CMV-associated chains were specific for CMV antigens.

Comments on this clone: Its target is not known.

CDR1 is GTSNPN, CDR2 SVGIG, per germline (reference sequence). With 8 bases removed from V and 7 bases from J, the gap between germline ends came to 17 bases. The CDR3 is 13 residues long. Use of 60 Vbeta and 13 Jbeta primers characterized the PCR. The protocol was immunoSEQ multiplex PCR, while the TCRdb copy is restricted to in-frame clones and leaves out a portion. The sample shows 84,000 or so clones, around 77% of them seen only once. The origin of this receptor is a man aged 45-65 years in good health and CMV-seronegative. The gene calls are TRBV30 and TRBJ1-4; D call uncertain. The sample was PBMCs. As DNA, the CDR3 is TGTGCCAGCAGCAGGTCCCGGGGTGAAAAACTGTTTTTT. Amino acids: CASSRSRGEKLFF.